This T cell receptor beta chain was found in a study of shared clonotypes between healthy human individuals. Here immunoSEQ multiplex PCR was the method, and the copy in TCRdb shows in-frame clones only, minus some. The data hold 1.5 million to 2.5 million clones, with approximately 94% observed a single time. The naive CD8 subset, CD45RO-negative cells positively selected for CCR7, excluded terminally differentiated effector memory CD45RA+ cells. Free of recent acute infections or vaccinations, the donors were healthy HIV-negative adults. The CDR3 is 16 amino acids. V lost 0 bases to trimming and J lost 3 bases, with 14 bases between them. CDR1 and CDR2 (germline): LGHNA, YSLEER.

Sequencing was performed on naive CD8+ T cells sorted from blood. The genes are TRBV4-3 and TRBJ1-1; the D gene is possibly TRBD1 (6 bases). This clonotype was sampled from a young man in good health. CDR3: CASSQDGGAWDTEAFF. For the CDR3, the DNA is TGCGCCAGCAGCCAAGATGGGGGGGCCTGGGACACTGAAGCTTTCTTT.